This T cell receptor (beta chain) comes out of a study of T cell responses to AZD1222 COVID-19 vaccine. This clone was counted a single time. The protocol was immunoSEQ multiplex PCR, while the TCRdb copy is restricted to in-frame clones and leaves out a portion. The repertoire has under 130,000 clones, around 89% of them found once; the top ten carry about 9.3%. With 4 bases removed from V and 0 bases from J, the gap between germline ends came to 19 bases. Germline V gene sequence: CDR1 SGHVS, CDR2 FNYEAQ. The CDR3 has 19 amino acids. The chain carries TRBV7-6 and TRBJ2-6, with D perhaps matching TRBD1 (5 bases). Sequenced here: peripheral blood, sampled on day 0 of AZD1222 vaccination. This clonotype was sampled from an adult in good health. CDR3: CASSSFTGPLDSGANVLTF. Here the CDR3 DNA reads TGTGCCAGCAGCTCCTTCACAGGCCCTCTTGACTCTGGGGCCAACGTCCTGACTTTC.